What follows are 25 T cell receptor beta chains derived from one specimen sequenced in a study of OX40 agonist ivuxolimab in advanced cancers. The protocol was immunoSEQ multiplex PCR, while the TCRdb copy is restricted to in-frame clones and leaves out a portion. The data hold more than 75,000 clones, with roughly 84% observed a single time. Material: CD4+ or CD8+ T cells sorted from blood, obtained in a trial of the OX40 agonist ivuxolimab. These receptors were taken from an adult with an advanced solid tumor such as melanoma, head and neck, liver or kidney cancer.

The rearrangement uses TRBV30 and TRBJ2-2; D call uncertain. CDR3 length: 15 amino acids. The V end was cut by 2 bases, the J end by 1 base, with 11 bases between. Germline CDR1 is GTSNPN and CDR2 is SVGIG (reference sequence). CDR3 sequence reads: CAWSRYRLNTGELFF. The DNA for the CDR3 is TGTGCCTGGAGTCGGTACCGCTTGAACACCGGGGAGCTGTTTTTT. Full variable domain (rest looked up from reference TRBV30 and TRBJ2-2): SQTIHQWPATLVQPVGSPLSLECTVEGTSNPNLYWYRQAAGRGLQLLFYSVGIGQISSEVPQNLSASRPQDRQFILSSKKLLLSDSGFYLCAWSRYRLNTGELFFGEGSRLTVL.

The gene calls are TRBV28 and TRBJ1-5; D gene uncertain. Looked up from germline, CDR1 is MDHEN and CDR2 is SYDVKM. V lost 1 base to trimming and J lost 2 bases, with 15 bases between them. The CDR3 extends over 17 amino acids. CDR3 in amino acids: CASSLLSERYRNQPQHF. Here the CDR3 DNA reads TGTGCCAGCAGTTTATTATCTGAGCGTTATCGCAATCAGCCCCAGCATTTT.

This chain links TRBV28 with TRBJ1-5; D might be TRBD1 (6 bases). Germline CDR1 is MDHEN and CDR2 is SYDVKM. The CDR3 has 15 amino acids. V was cut by 5 bases and J by 3 bases, with 14 bases left in between. CDR3 DNA: TGTGCCAGCAGTATCCCGACAGGTAACAATCAGCCCCAGCATTTT. Its protein is CASSIPTGNNQPQHF.

The rearrangement uses TRBV7-6 and TRBJ2-2; weak D call: TRBD2 (6 bases). The V and J ends lost 10 bases and 3 bases respectively, with 15 bases between them. The V gene's germline CDR1 is SGHVS and CDR2 FNYEAQ. This CDR3 region has 14 residues. The CDR3 is CAILGSGDTGELFF. The CDR3 nucleotides are TGTGCCATCCTCGGGAGCGGCGACACCGGGGAGCTGTTTTTT.

The chain is built from TRBV28 and TRBJ2-1, with D possibly being TRBD2 (7 bases). V lost 6 bases, J lost 8 bases, and 23 bases lay in between. This CDR3 is 16 amino acids long. Germline V gives CDR1 MDHEN, CDR2 SYDVKM. The CDR3 coding sequence is TGTGCCAGCAGCCCAGGTCTTGGCGGGGGCCCTTATGAGCAGTTCTTC. Protein product: CASSPGLGGGPYEQFF.

The genes are TRBV27 and TRBJ2-2; the match to TRBD1 covers 7 bases. The germline V gene has CDR1 MNHEY and CDR2 SMNVEV (reference sequence). The junction had 8 bases not matched to a gene; V was cut back by 5 bases and J by 5 bases. The CDR3 covers 15 residues. The CDR3 loop reads CASSIDRVKTGELFF. The DNA of the CDR3 is TGTGCCAGCAGTATAGACAGGGTTAAAACCGGGGAGCTGTTTTTT.

The chain couples TRBV5-4 to TRBJ2-3, with D perhaps given as TRBD1 or TRBD2 (5 bases each). The ends were cut back, 4 bases at V and 3 bases at J, with 9 bases in the middle. Germline V gives CDR1 SGHNT, CDR2 YYREEE (reference sequence). CDR3 length: 13 amino acids. Here the CDR3 DNA reads TGTGCCAGCAGCACAGGCGGGACAGATACGCAGTATTTT. This encodes CASSTGGTDTQYF. The variable domain in full, with the rest retrieved from reference TRBV5-4 and TRBJ2-3, is ETGVTQSPTHLIKTRGQQVTLRCSSQSGHNTVSWYQQALGQGPQFIFQYYREEENGRGNFPPRFSGLQFPNYSSELNVNALELDDSALYLCASSTGGTDTQYFGPGTRLTVL.

This clone showed up just a few times. The chain has TRBV19 and TRBJ1-2; 8 positions match TRBD1. CDR1 is LNHDA and CDR2 is SQIVND in the germline V gene (reference sequence). V shed 4 bases and J 7 bases; nucleotides not matched to a gene: 8. The CDR3 has 14 residues. This CDR3 is CASSTATGVAGYTF. CDR3 sequence (DNA): TGTGCCAGTAGTACAGCGACAGGGGTCGCTGGCTACACCTTC.

Comment on this clone: The sample has other DNA sequences that encode this CDR3 too. In nucleotides, the CDR3 is TGCGCCAGCAGCTTGGGAGGGAATGAGCAGTTCTTC. This encodes CASSLGGNEQFF. The chain recombines TRBV5-1 with TRBJ2-1; a possible D gene is TRBD2 (5 bases). The V and J ends lost 0 bases and 7 bases respectively, with 5 bases between them. The CDR3 runs 12 residues. Germline V lookup: CDR1 SGHRS, CDR2 YFSETQ.

This chain uses TRBV5-8 with TRBJ1-2; 8 nucleotides align to TRBD1. Per germline, CDR1 SGHTS and CDR2 YDEGEE. The junction had 8 bases not matched to a gene; V was cut back by 5 bases and J by 5 bases. CDR3 length: 14 amino acids. The CDR3, as DNA: TGTGCCAGCAGACAGACAGGGGCCGCGTATGGCTACACCTTC. It specifies CASRQTGAAYGYTF.

This sequence joins TRBV6-1 and TRBJ1-2; tentative D call: TRBD1 (6 bases). Trimming removed 0 bases from V and 3 bases from J, with 11 bases in between. Germline CDR1 and CDR2: MNHNS and SASEGT. This CDR3 has 15 residues. The CDR3 coding sequence is TGTGCCAGCAGTGAAGCGCAGGGGCCTTACTATGGCTACACCTTC. This sequence encodes CASSEAQGPYYGYTF.

The chain couples TRBV6-5 to TRBJ2-5; 8 bases are a match to TRBD1. CDR3 length equals 14 residues. Germline V gives CDR1 MNHEY, CDR2 SVGAGI. The trim removed 6 bases at V and 4 bases at J, leaving 7 bases unmatched. The CDR3 sequence is CASRTTGGRETQYF. The CDR3 nucleotides read TGTGCCAGCAGGACTACAGGGGGACGAGAGACCCAGTACTTC.

This rearrangement joins TRBV5-1 to TRBJ1-5; D is undetermined. Looked up from germline, CDR1 is SGHRS and CDR2 is YFSETQ. The CDR3 runs 17 residues. V lost 3 bases to trimming and J lost 3 bases, with 19 bases between them. The CDR3 DNA sequence: TGCGCCAGCAGCTACCTACCGGGTATTGGACCCAATCAGCCCCAGCATTTT. This gives the protein CASSYLPGIGPNQPQHF. Together with reference TRBV5-1 and TRBJ1-5, the CDR3 gives the full variable domain: KAGVTQTPRYLIKTRGQQVTLSCSPISGHRSVSWYQQTPGQGLQFLFEYFSETQRNKGNFPGRFSGRQFSNSRSEMNVSTLELGDSALYLCASSYLPGIGPNQPQHFGDGTRLSIL.

This chain links TRBV7-9 with TRBJ2-5; 8 bases are a match to TRBD2. J gave up 0 bases and V 2 bases, and 11 bases lay outside the gene matches. The CDR3 runs 18 residues. Per germline, CDR1 SEHNR and CDR2 FQNEAQ (reference sequence). CDR3 amino acids: CASSLRGRIAGHQETQYF. The CDR3 DNA sequence: TGTGCCAGCAGCTTAAGGGGGAGGATAGCGGGACACCAAGAGACCCAGTACTTC.

The rearrangement joins TRBV19 to TRBJ2-3, with 13 nucleotides matching TRBD2. V shed 8 bases and J 2 bases; nucleotides not matched to a gene: 10. Germline CDR1 is LNHDA and CDR2 is SQIVND (reference sequence). The CDR3 extends over 17 amino acids. The CDR3 is CASYHKGTSGDTDTQYF. The CDR3 DNA is TGTGCCAGTTATCACAAAGGGACTAGCGGGGACACAGATACGCAGTATTTT.

In DNA, the CDR3 is TGTGCCAGCAGTGAGAACAGGGTTCACCAAGAGACCCAGTACTTC. Amino acids: CASSENRVHQETQYF. The V gene is TRBV2, the J gene TRBJ2-5, with TRBD1 as a possible D gene (6 bases). The CDR3 spans 15 residues. V gave up 3 bases and J gave up 0 bases, with 11 bases separating them. Germline assignment: CDR1 SNHLY and CDR2 FYNNEI.

V usage is TRBV28 and J usage is TRBJ2-5; D is tentatively TRBD1 or TRBD2 (6 bases each). CDR1 and CDR2 from the germline V gene are MDHEN and SYDVKM. Trimming removed 6 bases at V and 5 bases at J, with 16 bases between. The CDR3 is 14 residues long. The CDR3 DNA is TGTGCCAGCAGAGAGGGGGGATCGGGCGAGACCCAGTACTTC. As protein: CASREGGSGETQYF.

The chain combines TRBV4-1 with TRBJ2-5; no firm D call. The V end lost 1 base, the J end lost 4 bases, and 4 bases lay between the germline ends. CDR3 length: 12 residues. Germline CDR1 and CDR2: MGHRA and YSYEKL. The DNA for the CDR3 is TGCGCCAGCAGCCAAGGGGGAGAGACCCAGTACTTC. It encodes CASSQGGETQYF.

The chain joins TRBV7-2 to TRBJ1-1, with TRBD1 as a possible D gene (5 bases). Between the trimmed V and J ends, which lost 1 base and 0 bases, there was a span of 9 bases. The germline V gene encodes CDR1 SGHTA and CDR2 FQGNSA. This CDR3 contains 15 residues. CDR3 loop: CASSLEGAMNTEAFF. The CDR3 DNA follows: TGTGCCAGCAGCTTAGAAGGGGCCATGAACACTGAAGCTTTCTTT.

The V gene is TRBV6-5, the J gene TRBJ1-1; no clear D. The ends were cut back, 0 bases at V and 8 bases at J, with 10 bases in the middle. Germline V gene lookup returns CDR1 MNHEY and CDR2 SVGAGI. This CDR3 has 13 residues. The DNA of the CDR3 is TGTGCCAGCAGTTACTCCCCTCTAACCGAAGCTTTCTTT. This sequence encodes CASSYSPLTEAFF.

This chain links TRBV5-4 with TRBJ2-2, with D possibly TRBD1 on 5 matching bases. Germline CDR1 reads SGHNT; CDR2 reads YYREEE (reference sequence). The CDR3 totals 13 residues. With 6 bases removed from V and 4 bases from J, the gap between germline ends came to 10 bases. CDR3 sequence reads: CASNPQGTGELFF. In DNA, the CDR3 is TGTGCCAGCAACCCTCAGGGCACCGGGGAGCTGTTTTTT.

A few counts support this clone. The rearrangement uses TRBV2 and TRBJ2-7; D ambiguous. Per the germline V gene, CDR1 is SNHLY and CDR2 is FYNNEI. Trimming left V 3 bases short and J 2 bases short, with 2 bases between. CDR3 length equals 11 residues. CDR3 coding DNA: TGTGCCAGCAGTGAGGCCTACGAGCAGTACGTC. Residues: CASSEAYEQYV.

The count of this clone is one. As DNA, the CDR3 is TGTGCCAGCAGCCTGACAGGGGGCAATCAGCCCCAGCATTTT. This encodes CASSLTGGNQPQHF. The rearrangement joins TRBV7-9 to TRBJ1-5, with TRBD1 identical over 8 bases. Trimming took 5 bases from V and 2 from J; bases not matched to a gene: 2. The germline V gene has CDR1 SEHNR and CDR2 FQNEAQ (reference sequence). The CDR3 runs 14 residues.

This chain connects TRBV5-1 to TRBJ1-1, with TRBD1 identical over 9 bases. Trimming cost V 5 bases and J 0 bases; bases outside gene matches: 2. This CDR3 is 14 amino acids long. The germline CDR1 and CDR2 sequences are SGHRS and YFSETQ. The chain's CDR3 is CASSRDRVNTEAFF. The CDR3 DNA reads as TGCGCCAGCAGTCGGGACAGGGTGAACACTGAAGCTTTCTTT. Full variable domain (remainder filled in from reference TRBV5-1 and TRBJ1-1): KAGVTQTPRYLIKTRGQQVTLSCSPISGHRSVSWYQQTPGQGLQFLFEYFSETQRNKGNFPGRFSGRQFSNSRSEMNVSTLELGDSALYLCASSRDRVNTEAFFGQGTRLTVV.

The CDR3 coding sequence is TGCGCCAGCAGCCCTATGCTGGACAGCAACACTGAAGCTTTCTTT. This gives the protein CASSPMLDSNTEAFF. The rearrangement links TRBV5-1 to TRBJ1-1; weak D call: TRBD1 (6 bases). CDR3 length: 15 amino acids. Looked up from germline, CDR1 is SGHRS and CDR2 is YFSETQ. Trimming took off 4 bases at V and 2 bases at J, with 15 bases between the two ends.